The rows below give T cell receptor beta chains drawn from one sample of a study of T cells expressing NK-cell markers. TCRdb re-called the 5' RACE reads; one entry per CDR3 protein, DNA not given. In total, the table holds 350,000 to 450,000 distinct CDR3 sequences. Sequenced material: blood T cells: a sorted CD56 or NKG2C T cell subset, CD4+ or CD8+ T cells, or bulk PBMC T cells (not recorded which). The origin of the receptors is a man aged 18-69 years in good health. CDR3s include the opening cysteine and the closing phenylalanine or tryptophan.

>TRBJ1-2|TRBV20-1
CSAIGQGGYTF
>TRBJ1-2|TRBV5-1
CASSFRPPGGYTF
>TRBJ2-3|TRBV6-1
CASSELAGAQGDTQYF
>TRBJ2-7|TRBV3-1
CASSHPQGNDEQYF
>TRBJ2-2|TRBV6-4
CASKPTSSPGELFF
>TRBJ2-2|TRBV24-1
CATSSTHHTGELFF
>TRBJ1-3|TRBV12-3/TRBV12-4
CASSLTASTSGNTIYF
>TRBJ1-1|TRBV15
CATSRLHSEAFF
>TRBJ2-3|TRBV24-1
CATSDLASATDTQYF
>TRBJ2-5|TRBV15
CATSTHPGALQETQYF
>TRBJ2-7|TRBV5-6
CASSLVGTGTYEQYF
>TRBJ1-4|TRBV2
CASSADRGDEKLFF
>TRBJ2-7|TRBV20-1
CSARAPGLALAEQYF
>TRBJ1-3|TRBV7-7
CASSPGQGPGNTIYF
>TRBJ1-2|TRBV29-1
CSVEAVGGYTF
>TRBJ1-2|TRBV19
CASSIHGGNYGYTF
>TRBJ1-1|TRBV19
CASSYRTTNTEAFF
>TRBJ2-2|TRBV30
CAWSPPPQRGGSGELFF
>TRBJ1-2|TRBV2
CASSAGAGPYGYTF
>TRBJ2-6|TRBV12-3/TRBV12-4
CASSTRPDGRISGANVLTF
>TRBJ2-2|TRBV7-2
CASSPQGSSYTGELFF
>TRBJ2-7|TRBV5-6
CASSFPSGFYEQYF
>TRBJ2-2|TRBV5-1
CASSLRKGTGHWTGELFF
>TRBJ1-3|TRBV15
CATSRDLREPTGNTIYF
>TRBJ2-5|TRBV5-6
CASSFSPNGETQYF
>TRBJ2-3|TRBV28
CATGGLARTDTQYF
>TRBJ1-1|TRBV7-2
CASSLKAGQMNTEAFF
>TRBJ2-7|TRBV25-1
CASSELTAHSYEQYF
>TRBJ2-3|TRBV15
CATSREHTRGGYTDTQYF
>TRBJ2-2|TRBV7-2
CASSLEVTIGELFF
>TRBJ1-2|TRBV15
CATRGDSRNYGYTF
>TRBJ2-5|TRBV29-1
CSVTRGAGLGETQYF
>TRBJ2-5|TRBV4-2
CASSQVSTAGVQETQYF
>TRBJ1-1|TRBV29-1
CSIRQGPTNTEAFF
>TRBJ2-1|TRBV21-1
CASSKAATYNEQFF
>TRBJ2-5|TRBV6-5
CASSYGGQQETQYF
>TRBJ2-7|TRBV21-1
CASPTRGLAGSYEQYF
>TRBJ2-3|TRBV4-2
CASSPLASFGSTDTQYF
>TRBJ2-7|TRBV30
CAWTRGGERPQYF
>TRBJ2-2|TRBV2
CASKAGSRNTGELFF
>TRBJ2-6|TRBV6-2/TRBV6-3
CASSSEVGTRSGANVLTF